The subject of this entry is one TCR beta chain. Enrolment of Seattle patients took place during active infection, and they were followed longitudinally. Germline-derived CDR1 and CDR2 are LNHDA and SQIVND (reference sequence). This CDR3 has 14 amino acids. The germline V and J ends were trimmed by 1 base and 7 bases, with 11 bases remaining between them. This sample was included in a study of blood T cell repertoires in COVID-19. Study background: The study drew acute and convalescent COVID-19 samples from the United States, Italy and Spain. Sources were T cells, B-cell-depleted T cells, or PBMCs; the material itself was cDNA or gDNA.

Under the authors' procedure: Estimation of nucleated cell counts relied on the amplification of reference gene primers. Method: immunoSEQ multiplex PCR; TCRdb's copy keeps in-frame clones and lacks some. That table furnishes V, J and clone size, whereas the DNA furnished D and trimming. The data contain 140,000 or so clones, roughly 83% of them seen just once; the ten biggest clones take up roughly 4.9%. This chain uses TRBV19 with TRBJ2-4; TRBD1 might be the D (6 bases). The sample was peripheral blood. The sequence was obtained from a woman in her sixties or seventies with COVID-19, enrolled during active disease. The CDR3 nucleotides are TGTGCCAGTAGTATAGTGGGGGCTGGGAACATTCAGTACTTC. It codes for CASSIVGAGNIQYF.